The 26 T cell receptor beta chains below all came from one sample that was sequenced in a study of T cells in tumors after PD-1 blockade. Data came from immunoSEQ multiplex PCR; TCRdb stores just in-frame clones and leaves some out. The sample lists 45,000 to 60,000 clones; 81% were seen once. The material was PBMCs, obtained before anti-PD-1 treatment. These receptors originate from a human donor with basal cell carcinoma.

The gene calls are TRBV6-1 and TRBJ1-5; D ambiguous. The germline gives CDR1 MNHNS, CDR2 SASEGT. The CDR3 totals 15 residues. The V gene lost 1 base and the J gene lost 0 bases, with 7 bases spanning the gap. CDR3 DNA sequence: TGTGCCAGCAGTGAAGGGAGCTATAGCAATCAGCCCCAGCATTTT. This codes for CASSEGSYSNQPQHF.

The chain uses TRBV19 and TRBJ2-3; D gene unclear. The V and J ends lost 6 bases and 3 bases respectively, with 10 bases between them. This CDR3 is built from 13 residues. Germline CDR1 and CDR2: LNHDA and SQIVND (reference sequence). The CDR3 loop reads CASSRVGTDTQYF. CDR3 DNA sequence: TGTGCCAGTAGCCGGGTGGGAACAGATACGCAGTATTTT.

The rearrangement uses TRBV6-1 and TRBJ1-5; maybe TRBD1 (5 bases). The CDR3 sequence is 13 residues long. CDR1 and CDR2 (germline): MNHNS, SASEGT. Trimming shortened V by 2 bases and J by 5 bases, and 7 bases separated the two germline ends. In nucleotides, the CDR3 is TGTGCCAGCAGTGAAAAGGGGCATCAGCCCCAGCATTTT. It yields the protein CASSEKGHQPQHF.

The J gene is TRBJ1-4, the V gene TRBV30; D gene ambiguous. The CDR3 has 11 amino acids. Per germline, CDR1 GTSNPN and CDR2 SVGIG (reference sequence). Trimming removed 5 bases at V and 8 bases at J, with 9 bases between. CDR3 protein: CAWELGEKLFF. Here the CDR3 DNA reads TGTGCCTGGGAGCTAGGCGAAAAACTGTTTTTT.

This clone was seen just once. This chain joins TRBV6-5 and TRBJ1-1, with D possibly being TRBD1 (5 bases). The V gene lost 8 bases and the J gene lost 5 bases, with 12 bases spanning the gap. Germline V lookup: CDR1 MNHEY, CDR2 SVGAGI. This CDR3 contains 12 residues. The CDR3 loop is CASGGGWTEAFF. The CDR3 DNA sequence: TGTGCCAGCGGGGGGGGTTGGACTGAAGCTTTCTTT.

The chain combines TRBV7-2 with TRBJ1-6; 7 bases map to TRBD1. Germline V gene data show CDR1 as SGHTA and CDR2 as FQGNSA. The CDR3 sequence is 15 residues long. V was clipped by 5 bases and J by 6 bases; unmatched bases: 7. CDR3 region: CASSPGTAVNSPLHF. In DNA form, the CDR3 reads TGTGCCAGCAGCCCGGGGACAGCGGTTAATTCACCCCTCCACTTT.

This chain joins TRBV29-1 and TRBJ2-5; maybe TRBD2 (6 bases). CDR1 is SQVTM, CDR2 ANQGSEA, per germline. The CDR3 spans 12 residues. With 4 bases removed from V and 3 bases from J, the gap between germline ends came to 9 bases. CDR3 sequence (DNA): TGCAGCGTTGGCGGGGTGGAAGAGACCCAGTACTTC. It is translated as CSVGGVEETQYF.

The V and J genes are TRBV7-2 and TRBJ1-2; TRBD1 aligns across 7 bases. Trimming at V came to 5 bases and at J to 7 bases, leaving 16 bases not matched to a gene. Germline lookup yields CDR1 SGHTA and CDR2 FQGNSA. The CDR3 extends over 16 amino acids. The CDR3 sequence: CASSHWNEGARGGYTF. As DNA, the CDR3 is TGTGCCAGCAGCCACTGGAATGAGGGGGCTCGGGGTGGCTACACCTTC.

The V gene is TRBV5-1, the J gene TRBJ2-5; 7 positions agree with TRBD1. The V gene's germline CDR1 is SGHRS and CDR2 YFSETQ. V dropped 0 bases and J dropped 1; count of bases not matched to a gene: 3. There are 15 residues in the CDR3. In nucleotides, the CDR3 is TGCGCCAGCAGCTTGGTCCGGGACAGCCAAGAGACCCAGTACTTC. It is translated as CASSLVRDSQETQYF.

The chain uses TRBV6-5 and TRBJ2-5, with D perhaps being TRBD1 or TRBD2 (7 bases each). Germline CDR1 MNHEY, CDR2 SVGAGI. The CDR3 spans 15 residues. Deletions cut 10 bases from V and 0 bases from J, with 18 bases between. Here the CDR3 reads CATGEGRGDQETQYF. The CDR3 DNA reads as TGTGCCACAGGGGAGGGCAGGGGGGACCAAGAGACCCAGTACTTC.

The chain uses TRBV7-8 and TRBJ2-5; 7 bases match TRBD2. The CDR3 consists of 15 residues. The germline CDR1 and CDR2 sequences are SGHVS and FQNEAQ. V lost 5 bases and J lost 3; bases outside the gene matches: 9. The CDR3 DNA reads TGTGCCAGCAGCCAGCGGGGAGAAGCTGAAGAGACCCAGTACTTC. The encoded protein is CASSQRGEAEETQYF. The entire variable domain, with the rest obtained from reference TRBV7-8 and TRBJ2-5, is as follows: GAGVSQSPRYKVAKRGQDVALRCDPISGHVSLFWYQQALGQGPEFLTYFQNEAQLDKSGLPSDRFFAERPEGSVSTLKIQRTQQEDSAVYLCASSQRGEAEETQYFGPGTRLLVL.

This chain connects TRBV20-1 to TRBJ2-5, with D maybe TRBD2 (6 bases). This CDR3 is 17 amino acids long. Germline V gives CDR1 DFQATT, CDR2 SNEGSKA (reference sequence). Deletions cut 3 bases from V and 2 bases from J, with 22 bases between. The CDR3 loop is CSASRGKGGGAQETQYF. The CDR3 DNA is TGCAGTGCTAGTAGGGGAAAGGGAGGCGGGGCTCAAGAGACCCAGTACTTC.

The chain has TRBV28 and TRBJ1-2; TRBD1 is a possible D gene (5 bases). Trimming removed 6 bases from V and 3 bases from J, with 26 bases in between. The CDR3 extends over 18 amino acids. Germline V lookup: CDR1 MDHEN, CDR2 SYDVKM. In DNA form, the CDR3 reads TGTGCCAGCAGCCCAGGGTCTGGGAAGCCCATAGGGTACTATGGCTACACCTTC. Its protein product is CASSPGSGKPIGYYGYTF.

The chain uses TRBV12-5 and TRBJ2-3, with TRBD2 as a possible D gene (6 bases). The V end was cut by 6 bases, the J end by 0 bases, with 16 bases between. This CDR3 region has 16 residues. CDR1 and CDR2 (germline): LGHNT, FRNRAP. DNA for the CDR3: TGTGCTAGTGGATTTGGGGCGGGACCTAGCACAGATACGCAGTATTTT. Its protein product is CASGFGAGPSTDTQYF.

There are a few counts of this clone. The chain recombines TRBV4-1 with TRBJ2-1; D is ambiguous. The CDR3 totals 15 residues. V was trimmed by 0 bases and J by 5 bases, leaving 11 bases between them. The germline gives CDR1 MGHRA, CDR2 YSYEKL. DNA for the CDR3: TGCGCCAGCAGCCAAGACCCACGCCTGGACAATGAGCAGTTCTTC. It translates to CASSQDPRLDNEQFF.

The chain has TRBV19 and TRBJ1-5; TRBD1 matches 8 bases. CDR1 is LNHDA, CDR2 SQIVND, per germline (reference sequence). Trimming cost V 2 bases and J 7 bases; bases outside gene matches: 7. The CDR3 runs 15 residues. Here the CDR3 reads CASSIMAGGGQPQHF. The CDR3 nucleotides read TGTGCCAGTAGTATAATGGCAGGGGGCGGACAGCCCCAGCATTTT. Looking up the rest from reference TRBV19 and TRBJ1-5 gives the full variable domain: DGGITQSPKYLFRKEGQNVTLSCEQNLNHDAMYWYRQDPGQGLRLIYYSQIVNDFQKGDIAEGYSVSREKKESFPLTVTSAQKNPTAFYLCASSIMAGGGQPQHFGDGTRLSIL.

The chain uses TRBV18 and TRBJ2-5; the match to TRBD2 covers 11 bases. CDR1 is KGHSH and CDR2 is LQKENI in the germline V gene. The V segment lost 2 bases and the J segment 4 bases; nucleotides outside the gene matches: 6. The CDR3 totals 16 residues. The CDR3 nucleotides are TGTGCCAGCTCACCAGGAAGGGGACTAGCGGCAGAGACCCAGTACTTC. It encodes CASSPGRGLAAETQYF.

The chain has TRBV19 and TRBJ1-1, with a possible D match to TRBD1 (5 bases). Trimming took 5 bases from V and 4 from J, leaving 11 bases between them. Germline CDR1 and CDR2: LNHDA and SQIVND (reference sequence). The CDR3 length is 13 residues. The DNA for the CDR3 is TGTGCCAGTAGTCCGGGCAGGGTCACTGAAGCTTTCTTT. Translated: CASSPGRVTEAFF.

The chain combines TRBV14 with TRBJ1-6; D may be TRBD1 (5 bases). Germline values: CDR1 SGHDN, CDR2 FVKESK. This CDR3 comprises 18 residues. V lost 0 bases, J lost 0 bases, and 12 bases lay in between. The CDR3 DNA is TGTGCCAGCAGCCAAGATAGGGGTCCCAGCTCCTATAATTCACCCCTCCACTTT. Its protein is CASSQDRGPSSYNSPLHF.

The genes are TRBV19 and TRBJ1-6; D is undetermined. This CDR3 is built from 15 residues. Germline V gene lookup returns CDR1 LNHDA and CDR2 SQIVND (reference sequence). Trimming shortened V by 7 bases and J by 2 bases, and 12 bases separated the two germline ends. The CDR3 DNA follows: TGTGCCAGTAAGGATCGAGGGACCTATAATTCACCCCTCCACTTT. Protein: CASKDRGTYNSPLHF.

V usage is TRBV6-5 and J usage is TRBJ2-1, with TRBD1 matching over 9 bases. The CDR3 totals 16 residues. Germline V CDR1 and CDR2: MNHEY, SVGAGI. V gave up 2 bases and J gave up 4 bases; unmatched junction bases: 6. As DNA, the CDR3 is TGTGCCAGCAGTTACGGGGGGGACAGGGATTACAATGAGCAGTTCTTC. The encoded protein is CASSYGGDRDYNEQFF.

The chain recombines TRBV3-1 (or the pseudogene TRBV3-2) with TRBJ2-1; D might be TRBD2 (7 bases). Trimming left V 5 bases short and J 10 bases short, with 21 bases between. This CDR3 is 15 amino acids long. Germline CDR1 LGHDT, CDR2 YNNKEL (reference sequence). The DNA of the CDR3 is TGTGCCAGCAGCTCCGCGGGGGCCCTACCGAAGGAGCAGTTCTTC. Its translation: CASSSAGALPKEQFF.

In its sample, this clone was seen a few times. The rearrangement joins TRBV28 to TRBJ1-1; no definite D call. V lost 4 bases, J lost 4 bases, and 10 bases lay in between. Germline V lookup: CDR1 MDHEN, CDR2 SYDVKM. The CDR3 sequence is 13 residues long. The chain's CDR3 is CASSSIRVTEAFF. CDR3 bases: TGTGCCAGCAGTTCAATTAGGGTCACTGAAGCTTTCTTT. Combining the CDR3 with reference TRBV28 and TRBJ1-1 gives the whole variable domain DVKVTQSSRYLVKRTGEKVFLECVQDMDHENMFWYRQDPGLGLRLIYFSYDVKMKEKGDIPEGYSVSREKKERFSLILESASTNQTSMYLCASSSIRVTEAFFGQGTRLTVV.

The CDR3 DNA follows: TGTGCCAGCAGCCATCCTGGACAGGGCTACGAGCAGTACTTC. This gives the protein CASSHPGQGYEQYF. The genes are TRBV3-1 (or the pseudogene TRBV3-2) and TRBJ2-7, with TRBD1 identical over 8 bases. In germline, CDR1 is LGHDT, CDR2 YNNKEL (reference sequence). The V gene end was trimmed by 3 bases and the J gene end by 3 bases; junction bases not matched to a gene: 4. This CDR3 has 14 residues.

CDR3 DNA: TGTGCCAGCAGCTTCCAGCGGGGGGGCCGGGAGACCCAGTACTTC. This encodes CASSFQRGGRETQYF. The rearrangement joins TRBV7-2 to TRBJ2-5; 10 bases line up with TRBD2. V shed 3 bases and J 5 bases; nucleotides not matched to a gene: 6. The CDR3 covers 15 residues. CDR1 SGHTA and CDR2 FQGNSA come from the germline V gene.

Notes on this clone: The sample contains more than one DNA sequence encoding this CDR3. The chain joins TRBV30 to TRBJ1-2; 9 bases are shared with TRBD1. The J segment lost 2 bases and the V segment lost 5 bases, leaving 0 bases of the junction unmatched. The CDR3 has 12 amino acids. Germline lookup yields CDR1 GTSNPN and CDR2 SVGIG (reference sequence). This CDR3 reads CAWGTGNYGYTF. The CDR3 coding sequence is TGTGCCTGGGGGACAGGGAACTATGGCTACACCTTC.